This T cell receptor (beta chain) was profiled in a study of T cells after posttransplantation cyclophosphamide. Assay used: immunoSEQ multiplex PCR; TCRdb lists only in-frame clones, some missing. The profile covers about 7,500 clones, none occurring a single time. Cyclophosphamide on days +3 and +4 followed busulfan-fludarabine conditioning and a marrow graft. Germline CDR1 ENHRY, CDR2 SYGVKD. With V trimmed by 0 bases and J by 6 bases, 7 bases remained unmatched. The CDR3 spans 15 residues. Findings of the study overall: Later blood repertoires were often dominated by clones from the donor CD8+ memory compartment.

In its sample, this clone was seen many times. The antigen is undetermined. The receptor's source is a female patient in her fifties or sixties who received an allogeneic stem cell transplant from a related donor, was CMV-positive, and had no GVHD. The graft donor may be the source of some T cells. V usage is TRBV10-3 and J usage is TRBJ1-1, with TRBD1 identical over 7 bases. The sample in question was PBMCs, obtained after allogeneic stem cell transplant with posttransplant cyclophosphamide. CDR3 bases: TGTGCCATCAGTGAGTCGAAGGGACAGAGCCCTGAAGCTTTCTTT. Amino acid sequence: CAISESKGQSPEAFF.